This T cell receptor (beta chain) originates from a study of breast tumors, draining lymph nodes, adjacent tissues. The CDR3 extends over 15 amino acids. Unmatched junction bases numbered 18, after V lost 7 bases and J lost 12 bases. Looked up from germline, CDR1 is LNHNV and CDR2 is YYDKDF (reference sequence). Each CDR3 protein gets one entry after TCRdb re-called the multiplex PCR reads with MiXCR. The sample yields fewer than 200,000 distinct CDR3 sequences, 25% to 40% seen once. This clonotype was seen repeatedly, ten times or more. Breast cancer patients provided tissue from their axillary draining lymph nodes.

The sequenced sample consisted of axillary lymph node tissue. The V gene is TRBV15, the J gene TRBJ2-1; 7 bases fit TRBD2. This clonotype was obtained from a female donor with breast cancer. Some clones in this sample may be carry-over from other donors' samples. CDR3 region: CATTQLGRESGGQFF. The CDR3 nucleotides are TGTGCCACCACCCAGTTGGGGCGGGAGTCTGGGGGGCAGTTCTTC.